Here is one T cell receptor (beta chain) with its context. Its antigen is not identified. This entry comes from a study of cytomegalovirus exposure and HLA in healthy donors. Background on the study: The roughly 100 million unique TCR beta sequences, from 150 million to 200 million T cells, were found by an earlier analysis.

Study results and limitations: A later analysis reportedly found fewer N-insertions in an Asian-associated ancestry cluster than the roughly 670-donor mean. TCR beta sequences numbering around 15,000 were associated with HLA alleles at 0.05 false discovery rate in a later analysis.

With 60 Vbeta and 13 Jbeta primers, the PCR was carried out. The data were produced by immunoSEQ multiplex PCR, yet TCRdb's version contains in-frame clones alone and is incomplete. This table holds 130,000 or so clones, over 75% found once. The receptor comes from a man aged 25 to 45 in good health and CMV-seronegative. The sequenced sample was PBMCs.

CDR3 nucleotide sequence: TGTGCCAGAAGTGGTGGTCGGGCAGGGCATAGCAATCAGCCCCAGCATTTT. It translates to CARSGGRAGHSNQPQHF. The chain joins TRBV5-3 to TRBJ1-5, with a tentative D call TRBD1 (5 bases). TRBV5-3 is recorded as an ORF, its role being uncertain. V lost 5 bases to trimming and J lost 0 bases, with 18 bases between them. The CDR3 is made up of 17 amino acids.